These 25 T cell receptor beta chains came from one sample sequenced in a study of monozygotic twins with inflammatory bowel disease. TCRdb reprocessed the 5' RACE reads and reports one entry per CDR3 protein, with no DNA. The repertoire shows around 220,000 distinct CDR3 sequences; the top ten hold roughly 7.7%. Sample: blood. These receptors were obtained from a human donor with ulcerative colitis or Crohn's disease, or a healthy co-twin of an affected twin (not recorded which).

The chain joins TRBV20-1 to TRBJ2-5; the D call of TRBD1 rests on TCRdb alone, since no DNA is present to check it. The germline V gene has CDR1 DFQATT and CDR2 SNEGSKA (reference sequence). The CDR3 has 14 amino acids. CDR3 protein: CSASGQGRQETQYF.

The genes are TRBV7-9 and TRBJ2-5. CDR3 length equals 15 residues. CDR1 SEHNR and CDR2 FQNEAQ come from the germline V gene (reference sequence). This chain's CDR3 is CASSLGTSRQETQYF.

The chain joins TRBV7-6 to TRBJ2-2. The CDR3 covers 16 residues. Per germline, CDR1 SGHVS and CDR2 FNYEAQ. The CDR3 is CASSPRPETNTGELFF.

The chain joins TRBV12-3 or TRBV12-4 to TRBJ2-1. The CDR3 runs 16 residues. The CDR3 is CASSPIWRATHNEQFF.

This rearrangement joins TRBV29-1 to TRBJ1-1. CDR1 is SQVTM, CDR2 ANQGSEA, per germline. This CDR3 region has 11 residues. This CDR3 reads CSVLESAEAFF.

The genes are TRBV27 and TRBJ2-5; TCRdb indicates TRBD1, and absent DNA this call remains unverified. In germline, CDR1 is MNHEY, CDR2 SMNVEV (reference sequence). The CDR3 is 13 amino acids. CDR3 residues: CASSLTAGETQYF.

CDR3 sequence: CASSLGAYLLSNTEAFF. The chain joins TRBV7-2 to TRBJ1-1; the D call from TCRdb, TRBD1, cannot be confirmed without DNA. CDR3 length: 17 residues. Germline V gives CDR1 SGHTA, CDR2 FQGNSA.

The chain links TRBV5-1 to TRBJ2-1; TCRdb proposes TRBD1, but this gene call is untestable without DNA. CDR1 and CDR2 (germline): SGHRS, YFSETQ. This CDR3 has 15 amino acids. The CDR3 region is CASSPEGGGQDEQFF.

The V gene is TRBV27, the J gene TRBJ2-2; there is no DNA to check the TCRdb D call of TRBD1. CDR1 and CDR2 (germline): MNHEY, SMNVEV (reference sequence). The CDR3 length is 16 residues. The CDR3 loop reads CASSFGREGKAGELFF.

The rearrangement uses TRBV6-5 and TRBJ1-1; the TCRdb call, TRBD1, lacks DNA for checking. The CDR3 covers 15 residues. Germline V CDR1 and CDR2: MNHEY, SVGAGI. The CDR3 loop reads CASSSRQGGNTEAFF.

The CDR3 spells CASSQDGTGGNEQYF. This chain links TRBV14 with TRBJ2-7; TCRdb reports TRBD1, a call that lacks DNA to check it against. Germline V CDR1 and CDR2: SGHDN, FVKESK. The CDR3 sequence is 15 residues long. The full variable domain, completed using reference TRBV14 and TRBJ2-7, is EAGVTQFPSHSVIEKGQTVTLRCDPISGHDNLYWYRRVMGKEIKFLLHFVKESKQDESGMPNNRFLAERTGGTYSTLKVQPAELEDSGVYFCASSQDGTGGNEQYFGPGTRLTVT.

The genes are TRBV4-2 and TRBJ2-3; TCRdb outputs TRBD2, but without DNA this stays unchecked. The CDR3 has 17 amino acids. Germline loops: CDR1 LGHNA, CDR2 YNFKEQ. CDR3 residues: CASSQEILAGGFDTQYF.

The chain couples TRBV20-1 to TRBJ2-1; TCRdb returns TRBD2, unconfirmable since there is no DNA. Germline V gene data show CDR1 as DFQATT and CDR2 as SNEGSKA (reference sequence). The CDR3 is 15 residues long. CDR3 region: CSAPLLAGAYNEQFF.

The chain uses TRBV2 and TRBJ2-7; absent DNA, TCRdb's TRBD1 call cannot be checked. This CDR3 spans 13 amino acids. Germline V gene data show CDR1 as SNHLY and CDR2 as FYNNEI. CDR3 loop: CASSAGQLYEQYF. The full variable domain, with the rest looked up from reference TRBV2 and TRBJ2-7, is EPEVTQTPSHQVTQMGQEVILRCVPISNHLYFYWYRQILGQKVEFLVSFYNNEISEKSEIFDDQFSVERPDGSNFTLKIRSTKLEDSAMYFCASSAGQLYEQYFGPGTRLTVT.

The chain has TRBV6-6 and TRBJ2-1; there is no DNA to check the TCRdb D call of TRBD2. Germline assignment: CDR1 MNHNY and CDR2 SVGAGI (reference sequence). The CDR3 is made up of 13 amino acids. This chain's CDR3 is CASMGGGQNEQFF.

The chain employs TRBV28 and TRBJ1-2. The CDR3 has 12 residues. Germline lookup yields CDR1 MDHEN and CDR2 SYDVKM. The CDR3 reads CATIKGNYGYTF.

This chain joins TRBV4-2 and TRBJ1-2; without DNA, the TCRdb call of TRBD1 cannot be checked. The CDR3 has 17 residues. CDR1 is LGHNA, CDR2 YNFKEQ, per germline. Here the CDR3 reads CASSQRPDSASNYGYTF.

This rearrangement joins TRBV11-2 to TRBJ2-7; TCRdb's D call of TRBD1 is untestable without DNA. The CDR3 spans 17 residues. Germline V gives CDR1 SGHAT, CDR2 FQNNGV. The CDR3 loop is CASSPYRGTGAFNEQYF.

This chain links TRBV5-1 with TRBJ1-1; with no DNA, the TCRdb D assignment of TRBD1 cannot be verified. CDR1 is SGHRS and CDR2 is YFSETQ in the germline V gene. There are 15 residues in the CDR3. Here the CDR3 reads CASSFEQGAILEAFF.

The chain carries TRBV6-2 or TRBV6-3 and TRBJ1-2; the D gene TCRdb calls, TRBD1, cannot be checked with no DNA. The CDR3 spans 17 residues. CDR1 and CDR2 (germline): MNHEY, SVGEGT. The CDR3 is CASTGFQLQGRSYGYTF.

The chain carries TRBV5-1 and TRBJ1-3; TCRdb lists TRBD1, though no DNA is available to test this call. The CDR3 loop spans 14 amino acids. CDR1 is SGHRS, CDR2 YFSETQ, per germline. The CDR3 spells CASRDSYSGNTIYF.

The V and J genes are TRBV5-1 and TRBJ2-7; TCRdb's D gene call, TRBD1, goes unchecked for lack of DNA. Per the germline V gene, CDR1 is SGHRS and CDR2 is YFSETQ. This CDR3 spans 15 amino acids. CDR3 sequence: CASSLPGSISYEQYF.

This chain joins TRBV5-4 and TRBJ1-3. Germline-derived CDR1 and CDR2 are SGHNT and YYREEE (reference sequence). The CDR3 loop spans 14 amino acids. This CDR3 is CASSLLGYGNTIYF.

CDR3 amino acids: CASSTWGTINQPQHF. The genes are TRBV7-2 and TRBJ1-5; TCRdb's D call of TRBD1 is untestable without DNA. Germline V gene lookup returns CDR1 SGHTA and CDR2 FQGNSA. The CDR3 length is 15 residues.

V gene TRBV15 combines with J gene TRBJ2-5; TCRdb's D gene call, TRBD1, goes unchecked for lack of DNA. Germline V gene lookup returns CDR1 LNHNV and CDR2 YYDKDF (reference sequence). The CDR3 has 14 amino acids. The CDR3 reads CATSRGPGQETQYF.